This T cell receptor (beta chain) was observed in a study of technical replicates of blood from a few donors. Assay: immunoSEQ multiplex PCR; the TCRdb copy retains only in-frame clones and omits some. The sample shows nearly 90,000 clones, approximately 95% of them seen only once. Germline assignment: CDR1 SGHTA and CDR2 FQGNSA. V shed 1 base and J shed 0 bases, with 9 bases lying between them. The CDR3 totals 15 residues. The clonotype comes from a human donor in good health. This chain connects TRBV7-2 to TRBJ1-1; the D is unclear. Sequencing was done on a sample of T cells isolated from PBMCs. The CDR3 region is CASSLGGGLNTEAFF. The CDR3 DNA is TGTGCCAGCAGCTTAGGCGGAGGTCTGAACACTGAAGCTTTCTTT.